The 23 T cell receptor beta chains below all came from one sample that was sequenced in a study of blood T cell repertoires in COVID-19. The repertoire was sequenced with immunoSEQ multiplex PCR; TCRdb's copy has only in-frame clones and lacks some. The repertoire holds about 330,000 clones, with 85% to 90% as singletons. The specimen was PBMCs or T cells enriched from blood (not recorded which). Every receptor here comes from a woman aged 18-30 years who had recovered from COVID-19.

In its sample, this clone was seen once. This chain joins TRBV27 and TRBJ1-2, with 8 bases aligning to TRBD1. The CDR3 consists of 15 residues. Germline V gene data show CDR1 as MNHEY and CDR2 as SMNVEV (reference sequence). V gave up 2 bases and J gave up 7 bases; unmatched junction bases: 9. The CDR3 region has the DNA TGTGCCAGCAGTTTAGAAGGCAGGGGGCTAGGTGGCTACACCTTC. It specifies CASSLEGRGLGGYTF.

The chain combines TRBV7-9 with TRBJ1-3, with 7 bases identical to TRBD1. Unmatched junction bases numbered 4, after V lost 4 bases and J lost 1 base. Germline V lookup: CDR1 SEHNR, CDR2 FQNEAQ (reference sequence). This CDR3 spans 15 amino acids. The chain's CDR3 is CASSSEGASGNTIYF. The CDR3, as DNA: TGTGCCAGCAGCTCGGAGGGGGCATCTGGAAACACCATATATTTT.

J is TRBJ2-5 and V is TRBV7-3; 7 positions match TRBD1. CDR3 size: 15 residues. The germline CDR1 and CDR2 sequences are SGHTA and FQGTGA. V shed 0 bases, J shed 5 bases, and the junction held 6 bases outside the gene matches. The CDR3: CASSLTKGTAETQYF. CDR3 nucleotide sequence: TGTGCCAGCAGCTTAACGAAGGGGACAGCGGAGACCCAGTACTTC. The entire variable domain, with the rest obtained from reference TRBV7-3 and TRBJ2-5, is as follows: GAGVSQTPSNKVTEKGKYVELRCDPISGHTALYWYRQSLGQGPEFLIYFQGTGAADDSGLPNDRFFAVRPEGSVSTLKIQRTERGDSAVYLCASSLTKGTAETQYFGPGTRLLVL.

This sequence joins TRBV27 and TRBJ2-1, with 7 bases matching TRBD1. The CDR3 consists of 14 residues. J was trimmed by 7 bases and V by 5 bases; bases with no gene match: 8. Germline V gives CDR1 MNHEY, CDR2 SMNVEV (reference sequence). CDR3 in DNA: TGTGCCAGCAGTAGGGGGCTCCTCGGGAATGAGCAGTTCTTC. Encoded protein: CASSRGLLGNEQFF.

V and J are TRBV7-3 and TRBJ2-1, with 8 bases identical to TRBD1. The CDR3 has 15 residues. The germline V gene has CDR1 SGHTA and CDR2 FQGTGA. Losses at the gene ends were 2 bases for V and 7 bases for J; bases not matched to a gene: 7. DNA for the CDR3: TGTGCCAGCAGCTTATCTTCAGGGGGCTGGAATGAGCAGTTCTTC. Protein: CASSLSSGGWNEQFF. Together with reference TRBV7-3 and TRBJ2-1, the CDR3 gives the full variable domain: GAGVSQTPSNKVTEKGKYVELRCDPISGHTALYWYRQSLGQGPEFLIYFQGTGAADDSGLPNDRFFAVRPEGSVSTLKIQRTERGDSAVYLCASSLSSGGWNEQFFGPGTRLTVL.

The chain carries TRBV5-1 and TRBJ2-5; no clear D. CDR3 size: 11 residues. Trimming removed 7 bases at V and 3 bases at J, with 7 bases between. The germline gives CDR1 SGHRS, CDR2 YFSETQ. The CDR3 coding sequence is TGCGCCAGCGGCCACGAAGAGACCCAGTACTTC. Translation: CASGHEETQYF. Looking up the rest from reference TRBV5-1 and TRBJ2-5 gives the full variable domain: KAGVTQTPRYLIKTRGQQVTLSCSPISGHRSVSWYQQTPGQGLQFLFEYFSETQRNKGNFPGRFSGRQFSNSRSEMNVSTLELGDSALYLCASGHEETQYFGPGTRLLVL.

The chain carries TRBV3-1 (or the pseudogene TRBV3-2) and TRBJ2-3; 7 bases are a match to TRBD1. The germline CDR1 and CDR2 sequences are LGHDT and YNNKEL (reference sequence). The CDR3 runs to 16 residues. The trim removed 1 base at V and 2 bases at J, leaving 6 bases unmatched. The CDR3 DNA reads TGTGCCAGCAGCCAAGCAGGAACAGGGGCCACAGATACGCAGTATTTT. Encoded protein: CASSQAGTGATDTQYF.

J is TRBJ2-5 and V is TRBV7-7; 12 bases match TRBD2. CDR3 length: 16 amino acids. V lost 3 bases to trimming and J lost 3 bases; unmatched junction nucleotides: 5. Looked up from germline, CDR1 is SSHAT and CDR2 is FNYEAQ (reference sequence). The CDR3 is CASSFSLAGGEETQYF. CDR3 coding DNA: TGTGCCAGCAGCTTTTCACTAGCGGGAGGTGAAGAGACCCAGTACTTC.

This clone was found many times. The chain is built from TRBV14 and TRBJ2-1; 7 bases fit TRBD2. The V gene end was trimmed by 4 bases and the J gene end by 4 bases; junction bases not matched to a gene: 4. The germline CDR1 and CDR2 sequences are SGHDN and FVKESK. The CDR3 totals 14 residues. The CDR3 DNA reads TGTGCCAGCAGCCTTAGCGGGTCGTACAATGAGCAGTTCTTC. Translated, it gives CASSLSGSYNEQFF.

The chain links TRBV4-1 to TRBJ1-2; 8 bases align to TRBD1. The germline V gene encodes CDR1 MGHRA and CDR2 YSYEKL. The V and J ends lost 10 bases and 5 bases, in that order; junction bases with no gene match: 9. This CDR3 contains 13 residues. The CDR3 here is CATKGQEDYGYTF. The DNA of the CDR3 is TGCGCCACCAAGGGACAGGAGGATTATGGCTACACCTTC.

The genes are TRBV4-1 and TRBJ2-2, with TRBD2 as a possible D gene (5 bases). The germline V gene has CDR1 MGHRA and CDR2 YSYEKL. This CDR3 contains 14 residues. V shed 1 base and J shed 7 bases, with 10 bases lying between them. In DNA, the CDR3 is TGCGCCAGCAGCCAAGCGAGGGTGGACGGGGAGCTGTTTTTT. This gives the protein CASSQARVDGELFF.

The chain has TRBV7-9 and TRBJ2-5, with TRBD2 identical over 10 bases. The length of the CDR3 is 15 residues. V shed 7 bases, J shed 7 bases, and the junction held 12 bases outside the gene matches. CDR1 is SEHNR, CDR2 FQNEAQ, per germline (reference sequence). CDR3 sequence reads: CASTTGTSAGATQYF. The CDR3, as DNA: TGTGCCAGCACCACCGGGACTAGCGCAGGAGCGACCCAGTACTTC.

The chain carries TRBV6-5 and TRBJ1-2; possibly TRBD1 for D (6 bases). Germline V CDR1 and CDR2: MNHEY, SVGAGI. V was pared by 11 bases and J by 3 bases, with 22 bases between. The CDR3 is made up of 15 amino acids. In nucleotides, the CDR3 is TGTGCCGTCCTCGAACAGGGTTCTTCCCACTATGGCTACACCTTC. Translation: CAVLEQGSSHYGYTF.

The chain joins TRBV21-1 to TRBJ2-1; TRBD2 is taken as the D call from the table, unchecked against the DNA. TRBV21-1 is a pseudogene segment. This CDR3 comprises 18 residues. CDR3 protein: CASSPLGGLAGPLNEQFF. For the CDR3, the DNA is TGTGCCAGCAGCCCCCTGGGGGGACTAGCGGGGCCCCTGAATGAGCAGTTCTTC.

The chain links TRBV12-5 to TRBJ1-1; 9 bases are shared with TRBD1. The CDR3 is 14 residues long. V trimming: 3 bases; J trimming: 7 bases; junction bases outside the gene matches: 6. Germline values: CDR1 LGHNT, CDR2 FRNRAP. CDR3 amino acids: CASGFITGGDEAFF. In nucleotides, the CDR3 is TGTGCTAGTGGTTTTATTACAGGGGGCGATGAAGCTTTCTTT.

The chain joins TRBV25-1 to TRBJ1-2; TRBD1 might be the D (5 bases). CDR3 length equals 13 residues. The V gene's germline CDR1 is MGHDK and CDR2 SYGVNS. Trimming removed 4 bases from V and 4 bases from J, with 10 bases in between. The chain's CDR3 is CASSAQGFYGYTF. The CDR3 DNA is TGTGCCAGCAGTGCTCAGGGTTTCTATGGCTACACCTTC.

The sample holds a few counts of this clone. CDR3 region: CASSLYPSLGQGDQPQHF. DNA of the CDR3: TGTGCCAGCAGCTTATATCCATCTCTAGGCCAGGGGGATCAGCCCCAGCATTTT. The V and J genes are TRBV7-6 and TRBJ1-5; 7 bases fit TRBD1. The germline gives CDR1 SGHVS, CDR2 FNYEAQ. The CDR3 is made up of 18 amino acids. V lost 2 bases and J lost 5; bases outside the gene matches: 15.

The J gene is TRBJ2-7, the V gene TRBV11-2, with a possible D match to TRBD2 (6 bases). The germline V and J ends were trimmed by 0 bases and 4 bases, with 19 bases remaining between them. CDR1 is SGHAT, CDR2 FQNNGV, per germline. The CDR3 is made up of 17 amino acids. The CDR3 reads CASSLDRDGRGLYEQYF. The CDR3 nucleotides are TGTGCCAGCAGCTTAGATCGGGACGGGAGAGGACTTTACGAGCAGTACTTC.

This chain connects TRBV29-1 to TRBJ2-3; 12 positions match TRBD2. Germline V CDR1 and CDR2: SQVTM, ANQGSEA. Trimming at V came to 4 bases and at J to 4 bases, leaving 6 bases not matched to a gene. This CDR3 contains 15 residues. The CDR3 DNA follows: TGCAGCGTTGCTAGGACTAGCGGGAATGCAGATACGCAGTATTTT. Protein: CSVARTSGNADTQYF.

This chain uses TRBV5-1 with TRBJ1-2, with a weak D call TRBD1 (6 bases). Germline CDR1 reads SGHRS; CDR2 reads YFSETQ. V was clipped by 4 bases and J by 3 bases, with 16 bases between them. The CDR3 loop spans 15 amino acids. CDR3 nucleotide sequence: TGCGCCAGCAGCCTCCTACAGGGTTCGGACTATGGCTACACCTTC. This encodes CASSLLQGSDYGYTF. Using reference TRBV5-1 and TRBJ1-2 for the parts outside the CDR3, the full variable domain is KAGVTQTPRYLIKTRGQQVTLSCSPISGHRSVSWYQQTPGQGLQFLFEYFSETQRNKGNFPGRFSGRQFSNSRSEMNVSTLELGDSALYLCASSLLQGSDYGYTFGSGTRLTVV.

The chain joins TRBV18 to TRBJ1-2; tentatively, D is TRBD1 (6 bases). Between the trimmed V and J ends, which lost 2 bases and 5 bases, there was a span of 12 bases. Germline V gene data show CDR1 as KGHSH and CDR2 as LQKENI. The CDR3 sequence is 14 residues long. CDR3 bases: TGTGCCAGCTCACCAAGGGGACAACAGTATGGCTACACCTTC. Amino acids: CASSPRGQQYGYTF.

The chain uses TRBV4-2 and TRBJ2-7, with 12 bases aligning to TRBD2. J gave up 5 bases and V 1 base, and 6 bases lay outside the gene matches. CDR3 size: 16 residues. Germline values: CDR1 LGHNA, CDR2 YNFKEQ. This chain's CDR3 is CASSQAQLAGGNEQYF. The CDR3 DNA sequence: TGTGCCAGCAGCCAAGCTCAACTAGCGGGAGGAAACGAGCAGTACTTC.

This clone appeared once. The J gene is TRBJ1-6, the V gene TRBV19, with D possibly matching TRBD1 (6 bases). The CDR3 contains 14 residues. With 7 bases removed from V and 6 bases from J, the gap between germline ends came to 13 bases. Germline values: CDR1 LNHDA, CDR2 SQIVND (reference sequence). The CDR3 spells CASTIPGANSPLHF. In nucleotides, the CDR3 is TGTGCCAGTACCATCCCAGGGGCTAATTCACCCCTCCACTTT. The whole variable domain, remainder taken from reference TRBV19 and TRBJ1-6, is DGGITQSPKYLFRKEGQNVTLSCEQNLNHDAMYWYRQDPGQGLRLIYYSQIVNDFQKGDIAEGYSVSREKKESFPLTVTSAQKNPTAFYLCASTIPGANSPLHFGNGTRLTVT.